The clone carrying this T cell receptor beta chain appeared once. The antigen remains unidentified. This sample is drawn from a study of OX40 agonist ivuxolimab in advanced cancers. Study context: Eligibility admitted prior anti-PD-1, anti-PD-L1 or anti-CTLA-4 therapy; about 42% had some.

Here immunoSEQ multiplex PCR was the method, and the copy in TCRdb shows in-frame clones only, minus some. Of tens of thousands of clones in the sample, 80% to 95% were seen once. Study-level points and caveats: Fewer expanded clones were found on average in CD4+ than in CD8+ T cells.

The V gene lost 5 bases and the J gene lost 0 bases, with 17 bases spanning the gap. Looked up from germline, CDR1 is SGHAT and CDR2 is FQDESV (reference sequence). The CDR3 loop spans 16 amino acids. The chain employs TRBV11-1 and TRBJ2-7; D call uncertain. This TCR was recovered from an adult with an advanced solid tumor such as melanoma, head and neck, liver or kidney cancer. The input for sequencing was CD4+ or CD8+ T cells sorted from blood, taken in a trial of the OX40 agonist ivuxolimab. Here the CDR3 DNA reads TGTGCCAGCAGCCCTTCATTGGACGTCAGCTCCTACGAGCAGTACTTC. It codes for CASSPSLDVSSYEQYF. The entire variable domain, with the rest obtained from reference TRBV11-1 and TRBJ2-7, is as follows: EAEVAQSPRYKITEKSQAVAFWCDPISGHATLYWYRQILGQGPELLVQFQDESVVDDSQLPKDRFSAERLKGVDSTLKIQPAELGDSAMYLCASSPSLDVSSYEQYFGPGTRLTVT.